The rows below give T cell receptor beta chains drawn from one sample of a study of T cell responses to AZD1222 COVID-19 vaccine. Using immunoSEQ multiplex PCR, the repertoire was profiled, and TCRdb retains in-frame clones only, with some absent. The sample lists about 140,000 clones; about 88% were seen once. The source material was peripheral blood, sampled 28 days after the second AZD1222 dose. The receptors stem from an adult who received the AZD1222 COVID-19 vaccine. Each CDR3 is given without its conserved first and last residue. Each record gives: D gene, V gene, CDR3 protein. A D gene is named only where the DNA matches it firmly.

d_gene: NA
v_gene: TRBV10-3
CDR3aa: AISSRGGEGDTQY

d_gene: NA
v_gene: TRBV28
CDR3aa: ASSPETATNEKLF

d_gene: TRBD1
v_gene: TRBV28
CDR3aa: ASEDRGKPQH

d_gene: NA
v_gene: TRBV21-1
CDR3aa: ASSKATLCKCTNTGELF

d_gene: TRBD2
v_gene: TRBV4-1
CDR3aa: ASSQLTSGRNEQF

d_gene: NA
v_gene: TRBV30
CDR3aa: AWSRPTGPTYGYT

d_gene: TRBD1
v_gene: TRBV19
CDR3aa: ATQWDRAIGGYT

d_gene: NA
v_gene: TRBV28
CDR3aa: ASSLPRDTWNQPQH

d_gene: NA
v_gene: TRBV5-1
CDR3aa: ASSLAKWGSPGTSTDTQY

d_gene: NA
v_gene: TRBV5-1
CDR3aa: ASSPGQNYEQY

d_gene: NA
v_gene: TRBV10-3
CDR3aa: AISETEQGYEQY

d_gene: TRBD1
v_gene: TRBV4-2
CDR3aa: ASSQGGQGNSYEQY

d_gene: NA
v_gene: TRBV10-3
CDR3aa: AIMERSTYEQY

d_gene: NA
v_gene: TRBV7-6
CDR3aa: ASSLRAQETQY

d_gene: NA
v_gene: TRBV27
CDR3aa: ASSARVDPSYEQY

d_gene: TRBD1
v_gene: TRBV27
CDR3aa: ASSQDRATEAF

d_gene: TRBD1
v_gene: TRBV4-2
CDR3aa: ASSQDQGESTGELF

d_gene: TRBD1
v_gene: TRBV4-1
CDR3aa: ASSPTGTGLY

d_gene: NA
v_gene: TRBV28
CDR3aa: ASSGSVLGGYT

d_gene: NA
v_gene: TRBV27
CDR3aa: ASRSSGANVLT

d_gene: NA
v_gene: TRBV28
CDR3aa: AAVPAGGRGNYGYT

d_gene: NA
v_gene: TRBV7-3
CDR3aa: ASSSMPNTGELF

d_gene: NA
v_gene: TRBV28
CDR3aa: ASSPRTENTEAF

d_gene: NA
v_gene: TRBV27
CDR3aa: ASTKGTNYNEQF

d_gene: NA
v_gene: TRBV30
CDR3aa: AWSAGASGANVLT

d_gene: TRBD1
v_gene: TRBV10-1
CDR3aa: ASSEGQGARNEQF

d_gene: TRBD2
v_gene: TRBV19
CDR3aa: ASSIQAGGPDTQY

d_gene: TRBD2
v_gene: TRBV27
CDR3aa: ASSFRGGLAAQKSYEQY

d_gene: NA
v_gene: TRBV30
CDR3aa: AWSVQGVGNEQF

d_gene: NA
v_gene: TRBV7-9
CDR3aa: ASSPGREGSNQPQH

d_gene: TRBD2
v_gene: TRBV4-1
CDR3aa: ASSQQAGLAGNNEQF

d_gene: NA
v_gene: TRBV12-3/TRBV12-4
CDR3aa: ASSLGVVYEQY

d_gene: NA
v_gene: TRBV11-3
CDR3aa: ASSLVPGHTNTGELF